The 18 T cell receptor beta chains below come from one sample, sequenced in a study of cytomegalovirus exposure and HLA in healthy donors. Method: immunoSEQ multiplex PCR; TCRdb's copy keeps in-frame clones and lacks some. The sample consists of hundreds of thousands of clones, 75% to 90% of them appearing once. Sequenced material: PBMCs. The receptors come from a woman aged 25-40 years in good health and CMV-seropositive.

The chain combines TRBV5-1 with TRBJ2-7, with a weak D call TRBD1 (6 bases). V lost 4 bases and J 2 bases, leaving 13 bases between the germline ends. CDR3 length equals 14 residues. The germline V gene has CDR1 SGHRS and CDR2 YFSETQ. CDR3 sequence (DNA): TGCGCCAGCAGCCCTCAGGGGAGCGCCTACGAGCAGTACTTC. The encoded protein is CASSPQGSAYEQYF.

The CDR3 DNA follows: TGTGCCAGCAGCTTACCAGGACAGGGTGGAGGCTACACCTTC. Its protein product is CASSLPGQGGGYTF. The V call is TRBV7-9, the J call TRBJ1-2; 8 bases align to TRBD1. V gave up 2 bases and J gave up 8 bases; unmatched junction bases: 7. The CDR3 covers 14 residues. Germline V CDR1 and CDR2: SEHNR, FQNEAQ (reference sequence).

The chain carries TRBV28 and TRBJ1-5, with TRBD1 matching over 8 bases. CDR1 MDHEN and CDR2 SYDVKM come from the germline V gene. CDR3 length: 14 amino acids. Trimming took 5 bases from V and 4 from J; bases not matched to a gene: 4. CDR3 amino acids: CASSPRDRNQPQHF. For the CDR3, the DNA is TGTGCCAGCAGTCCCCGGGACAGGAATCAGCCCCAGCATTTT.

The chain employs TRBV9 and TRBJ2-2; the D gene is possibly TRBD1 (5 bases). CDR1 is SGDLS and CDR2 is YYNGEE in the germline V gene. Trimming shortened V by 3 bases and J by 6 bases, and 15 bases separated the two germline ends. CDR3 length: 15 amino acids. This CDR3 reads CASSADRQLAGELFF. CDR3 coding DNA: TGTGCCAGCAGCGCAGACAGACAGTTGGCCGGGGAGCTGTTTTTT.

This chain's CDR3 is CAWSITSGGTNTQYF. The CDR3 DNA is TGTGCCTGGAGTATTACTAGCGGGGGAACAAATACGCAGTATTTT. The chain joins TRBV30 to TRBJ2-3; 11 bases are a match to TRBD2. CDR1 and CDR2 from the germline V gene are GTSNPN and SVGIG (reference sequence). The CDR3 length is 15 residues. After removal of 2 bases from V and 7 bases from J, the junction contained 8 bases not matched to a gene.

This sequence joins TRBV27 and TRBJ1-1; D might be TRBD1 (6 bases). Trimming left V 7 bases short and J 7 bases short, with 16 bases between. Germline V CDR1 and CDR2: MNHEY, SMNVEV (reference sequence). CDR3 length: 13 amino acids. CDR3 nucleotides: TGTGCCAGCAACCTCATAGGGGGGGGTGAAGCTTTCTTT. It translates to CASNLIGGGEAFF.

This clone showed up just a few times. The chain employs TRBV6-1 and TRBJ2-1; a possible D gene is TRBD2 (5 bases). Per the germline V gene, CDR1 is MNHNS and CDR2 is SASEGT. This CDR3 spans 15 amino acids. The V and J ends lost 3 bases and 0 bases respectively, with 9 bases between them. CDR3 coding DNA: TGTGCCAGCAGTGACAGAGGGAGCTCCTACAATGAGCAGTTCTTC. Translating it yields CASSDRGSSYNEQFF.

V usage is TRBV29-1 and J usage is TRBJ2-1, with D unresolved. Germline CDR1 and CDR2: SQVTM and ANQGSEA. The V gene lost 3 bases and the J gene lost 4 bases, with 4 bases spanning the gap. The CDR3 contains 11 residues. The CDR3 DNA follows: TGCAGCGTTGACGGGTACAATGAGCAGTTCTTC. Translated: CSVDGYNEQFF.

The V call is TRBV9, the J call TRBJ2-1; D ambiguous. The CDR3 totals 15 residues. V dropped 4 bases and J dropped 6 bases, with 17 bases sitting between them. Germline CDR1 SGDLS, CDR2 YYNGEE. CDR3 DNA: TGTGCCAGCAGCCCCCGGTCGGCAGGCTCCAATGAGCAGTTCTTC. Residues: CASSPRSAGSNEQFF. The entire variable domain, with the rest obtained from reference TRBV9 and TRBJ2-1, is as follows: DSGVTQTPKHLITATGQRVTLRCSPRSGDLSVYWYQQSLDQGLQFLIQYYNGEERAKGNILERFSAQQFPDLHSELNLSSLELGDSALYFCASSPRSAGSNEQFFGPGTRLTVL.

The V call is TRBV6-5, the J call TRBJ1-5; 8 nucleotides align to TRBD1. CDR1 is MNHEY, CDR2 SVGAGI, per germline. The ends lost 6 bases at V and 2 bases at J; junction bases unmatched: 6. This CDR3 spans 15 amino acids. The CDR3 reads CASRLGQGGNQPQHF. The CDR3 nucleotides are TGTGCCAGCAGATTAGGACAGGGAGGCAATCAGCCCCAGCATTTT.

DNA for the CDR3: TGTGCCAGCAGCCAAGAACTAGCGGGATCGTCCTACGAGCAGTACTTC. As protein: CASSQELAGSSYEQYF. This sequence joins TRBV4-2 and TRBJ2-7, with 10 positions matching TRBD2. Germline assignment: CDR1 LGHNA and CDR2 YNFKEQ. Trimming took 0 bases from V and 1 from J; bases not matched to a gene: 3. The CDR3 length is 16 residues.

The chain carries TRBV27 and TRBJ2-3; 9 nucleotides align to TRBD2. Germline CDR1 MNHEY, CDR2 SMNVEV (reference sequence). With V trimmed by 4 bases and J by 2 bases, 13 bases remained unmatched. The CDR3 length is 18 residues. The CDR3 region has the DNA TGTGCCAGCAGTTCCCGCGGGGGGGGGAGAGATTTCACAGATACGCAGTATTTT. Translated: CASSSRGGGRDFTDTQYF.

The CDR3, as DNA: TGTGCCAGCAGCTTGAGAGGAGGTAATGAAAAACTGTTTTTT. It translates to CASSLRGGNEKLFF. This chain connects TRBV5-6 to TRBJ1-4; D call uncertain. Trimming removed 1 base at V and 4 bases at J, with 8 bases between. Per the germline V gene, CDR1 is SGHDT and CDR2 is YYEEEE. CDR3 size: 14 residues. The full variable domain, rest sourced from reference TRBV5-6 and TRBJ1-4, is DAGVTQSPTHLIKTRGQQVTLRCSPKSGHDTVSWYQQALGQGPQFIFQYYEEEERQRGNFPDRFSGHQFPNYSSELNVNALLLGDSALYLCASSLRGGNEKLFFGSGTQLSVL.

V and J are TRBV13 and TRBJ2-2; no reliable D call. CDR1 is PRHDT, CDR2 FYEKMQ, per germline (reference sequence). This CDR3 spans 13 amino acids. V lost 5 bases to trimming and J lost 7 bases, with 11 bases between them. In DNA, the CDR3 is TGTGCCAGCAGCCCCCAGTTCCTCGGGGAGCTGTTTTTT. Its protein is CASSPQFLGELFF.

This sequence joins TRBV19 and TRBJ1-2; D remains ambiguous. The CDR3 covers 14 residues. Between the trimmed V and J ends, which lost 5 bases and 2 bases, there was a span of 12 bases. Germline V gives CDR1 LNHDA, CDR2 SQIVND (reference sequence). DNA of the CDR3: TGTGCCAGTAGTGCCACCGGAGAGAACTATGGCTACACCTTC. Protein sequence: CASSATGENYGYTF.

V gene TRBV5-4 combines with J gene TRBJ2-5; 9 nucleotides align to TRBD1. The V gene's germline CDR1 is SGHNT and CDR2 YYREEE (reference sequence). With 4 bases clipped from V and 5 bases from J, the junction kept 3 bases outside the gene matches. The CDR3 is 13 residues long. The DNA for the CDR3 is TGTGCCAGCAGCCCCGGGACAGGGGAGACCCAGTACTTC. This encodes CASSPGTGETQYF.

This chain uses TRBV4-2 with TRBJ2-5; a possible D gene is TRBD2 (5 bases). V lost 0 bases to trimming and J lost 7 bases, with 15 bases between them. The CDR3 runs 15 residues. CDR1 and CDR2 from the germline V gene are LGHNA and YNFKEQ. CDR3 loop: CASSQDYSGGGTQYF. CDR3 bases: TGTGCCAGCAGCCAAGATTATTCAGGAGGAGGGACCCAGTACTTC.

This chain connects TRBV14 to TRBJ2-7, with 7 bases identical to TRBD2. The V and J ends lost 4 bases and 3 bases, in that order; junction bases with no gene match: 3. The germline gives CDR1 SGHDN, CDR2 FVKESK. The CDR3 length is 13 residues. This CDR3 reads CASSLWEGYEQYF. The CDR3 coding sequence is TGTGCCAGCAGCCTCTGGGAGGGCTACGAGCAGTACTTC.